This T cell receptor beta chain was captured in a study of blood T cell repertoires in COVID-19. This CDR3 comprises 20 residues. Germline V gene sequence: CDR1 SGHNT, CDR2 YENEEA. With V trimmed by 0 bases and J by 7 bases, 15 bases remained unmatched. Cohort 3 recovered donors had two negative PCRs, clearance, or symptom resolution. Libraries were prepared by immunoSEQ multiplex PCR; TCRdb keeps only in-frame clonotypes and omits some of them. This sample has 400,000 to 500,000 clones, with approximately 90% found just once. This clone was seen only once. This sequence originates from a woman between 40 and 55 years old who had recovered from COVID-19. Sequencing was carried out using PBMCs or T cells enriched from blood (not recorded which). The chain combines TRBV11-3 with TRBJ1-6; 10 bases line up with TRBD1. Written as DNA, the CDR3 is TGTGCCAGCAGCTTAGATTCCGGGACAGGGGCAAGCGGGGGAAATTCACCCCTCCACTTT. It codes for CASSLDSGTGASGGNSPLHF.